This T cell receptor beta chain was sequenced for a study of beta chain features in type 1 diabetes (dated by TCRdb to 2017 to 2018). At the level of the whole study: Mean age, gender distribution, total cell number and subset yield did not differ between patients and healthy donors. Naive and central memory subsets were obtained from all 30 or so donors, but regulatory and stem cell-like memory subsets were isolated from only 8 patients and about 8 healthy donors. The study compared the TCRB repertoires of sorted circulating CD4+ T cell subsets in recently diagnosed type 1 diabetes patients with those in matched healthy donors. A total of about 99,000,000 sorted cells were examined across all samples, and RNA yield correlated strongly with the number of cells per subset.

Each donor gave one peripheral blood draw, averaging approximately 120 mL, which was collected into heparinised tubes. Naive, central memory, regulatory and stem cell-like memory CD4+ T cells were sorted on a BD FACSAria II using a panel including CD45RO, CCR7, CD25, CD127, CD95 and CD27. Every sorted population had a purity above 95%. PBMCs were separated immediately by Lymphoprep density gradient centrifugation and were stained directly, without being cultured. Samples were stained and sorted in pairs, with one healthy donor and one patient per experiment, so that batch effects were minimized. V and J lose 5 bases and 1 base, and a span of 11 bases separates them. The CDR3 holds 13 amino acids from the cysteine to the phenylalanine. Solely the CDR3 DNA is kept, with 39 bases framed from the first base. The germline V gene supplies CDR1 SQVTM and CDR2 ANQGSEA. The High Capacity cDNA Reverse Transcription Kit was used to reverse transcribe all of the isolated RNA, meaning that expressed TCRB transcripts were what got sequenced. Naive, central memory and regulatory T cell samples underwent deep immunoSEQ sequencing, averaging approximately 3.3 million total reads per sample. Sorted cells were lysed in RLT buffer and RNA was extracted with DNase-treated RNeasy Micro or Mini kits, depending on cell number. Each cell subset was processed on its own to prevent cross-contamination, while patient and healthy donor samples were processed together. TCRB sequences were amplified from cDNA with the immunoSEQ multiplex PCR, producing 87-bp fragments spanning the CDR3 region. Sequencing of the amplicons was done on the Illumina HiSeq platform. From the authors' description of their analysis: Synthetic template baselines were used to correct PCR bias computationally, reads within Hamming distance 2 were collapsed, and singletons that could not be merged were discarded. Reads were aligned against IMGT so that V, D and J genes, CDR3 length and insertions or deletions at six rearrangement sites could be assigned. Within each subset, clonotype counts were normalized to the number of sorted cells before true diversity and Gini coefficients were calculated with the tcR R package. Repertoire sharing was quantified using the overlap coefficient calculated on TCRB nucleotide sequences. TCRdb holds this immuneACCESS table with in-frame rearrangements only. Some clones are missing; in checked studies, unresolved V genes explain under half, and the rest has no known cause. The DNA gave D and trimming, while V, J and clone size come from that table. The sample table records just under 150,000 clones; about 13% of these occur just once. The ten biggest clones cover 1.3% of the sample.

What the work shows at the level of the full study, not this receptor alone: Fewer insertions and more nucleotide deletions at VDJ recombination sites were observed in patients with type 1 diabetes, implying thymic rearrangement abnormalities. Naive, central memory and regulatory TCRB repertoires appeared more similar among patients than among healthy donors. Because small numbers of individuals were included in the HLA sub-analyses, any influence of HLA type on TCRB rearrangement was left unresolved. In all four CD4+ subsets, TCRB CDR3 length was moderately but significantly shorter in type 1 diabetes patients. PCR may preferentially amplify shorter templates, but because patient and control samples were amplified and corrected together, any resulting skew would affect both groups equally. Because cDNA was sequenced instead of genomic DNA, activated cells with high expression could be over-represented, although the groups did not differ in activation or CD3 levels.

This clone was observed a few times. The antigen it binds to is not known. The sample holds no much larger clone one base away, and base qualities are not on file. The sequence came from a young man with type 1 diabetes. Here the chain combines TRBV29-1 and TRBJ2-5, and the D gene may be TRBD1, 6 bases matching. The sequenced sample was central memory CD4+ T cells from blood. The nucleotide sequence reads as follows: TGCAGCGTTATGGCAGGGGCCCAAGAGACCCAGTACTTC. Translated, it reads CSVMAGAQETQYF.